The clone carrying this T cell receptor beta chain was seen ten or more times. Samples came from axillary lymph nodes draining the breast cancer. The data were obtained in a study of breast tumors, draining lymph nodes, adjacent tissues. This CDR3 is built from 15 residues. Per the germline V gene, CDR1 is LGHNA and CDR2 is YNFKEQ. Trimming cost V 4 bases and J 5 bases, with 17 bases left between them. TCRdb re-called the multiplex PCR reads with MiXCR, one entry per CDR3 protein. Among nearly 200,000 distinct CDR3 sequences, 31% were seen once, and the ten largest hold more than 4%. The sample was axillary lymph node tissue. This sequence joins TRBV4-2 and TRBJ2-5; possible D gene TRBD2, 6 bases. The receptor's source is a female donor with breast cancer. Some clones in this sample may be carry-over from other donors' samples. The CDR3 loop is CASSPGGGSGETQYF. CDR3 in DNA: TGTGCCAGCAGCCCTGGAGGAGGGTCCGGGGAGACCCAGTACTTC.